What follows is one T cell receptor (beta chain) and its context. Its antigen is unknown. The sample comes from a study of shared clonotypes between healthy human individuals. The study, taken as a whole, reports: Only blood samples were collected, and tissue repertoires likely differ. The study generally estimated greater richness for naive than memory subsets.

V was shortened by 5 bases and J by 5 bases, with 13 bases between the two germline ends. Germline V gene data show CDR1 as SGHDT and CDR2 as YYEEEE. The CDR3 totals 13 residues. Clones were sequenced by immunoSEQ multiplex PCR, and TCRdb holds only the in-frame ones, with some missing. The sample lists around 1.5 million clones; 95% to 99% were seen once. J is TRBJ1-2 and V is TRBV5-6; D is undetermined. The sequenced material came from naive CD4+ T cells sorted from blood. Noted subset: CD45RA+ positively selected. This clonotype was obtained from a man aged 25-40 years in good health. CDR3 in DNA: TGTGCCAGCAGTCTCGTGCATTCTTATGGCTACACCTTC. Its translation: CASSLVHSYGYTF.